This TCR beta chain was documented in a study of T cells in localized non-small cell lung cancer. Sequencing used immunoSEQ multiplex PCR; TCRdb keeps in-frame clones, though not all of them. The table lists some 10,000 clones, approximately 81% of them singletons, with roughly 9.2% in the top ten. Notes on the study in general: Heterogeneity remains possible, as sequencing covered one tumor region only. Longer overall survival was seen with higher T cell density measured in blood. When the top 100 tumor clones were examined, a median approximately 57 of them also appeared in the adjacent lung, which was paired and uninvolved.

This clone ranks as medium-sized. Its antigen is unidentified. Germline CDR1 is SEHNR and CDR2 is FQNEAQ (reference sequence). V dropped 6 bases and J dropped 4 bases, with 12 bases sitting between them. The CDR3 consists of 13 residues. V and J are TRBV7-9 and TRBJ1-1; possible D gene TRBD1, 5 bases. This receptor was identified in a male donor aged 60 or over with stage III lung adenocarcinoma. The specimen was peripheral blood, collected before any cancer treatment. DNA for the CDR3: TGTGCCAGCAGACCGGGGGGAATCACTGAAGCTTTCTTT. It translates to CASRPGGITEAFF. The variable domain in full, completed from reference TRBV7-9 and TRBJ1-1, reads DTGVSQNPRHKITKRGQNVTFRCDPISEHNRLYWYRQTLGQGPEFLTYFQNEAQLEKSRLLSDRFSAERPKGSFSTLEIQRTEQGDSAMYLCASRPGGITEAFFGQGTRLTVV.